Shown below are 10 T cell receptor beta chains from a single sample sequenced in a study of radiotherapy plus CTLA-4 blockade in lung cancer. Sequencing used immunoSEQ multiplex PCR; TCRdb keeps in-frame clones, though not all of them. The sample shows 55,000 to 80,000 clones, approximately 77% of them seen only once. The source material was peripheral blood, sampled from a patient treated with radiotherapy plus ipilimumab. These receptors came from a human donor with non-small cell lung cancer who had a complete response to radiotherapy plus ipilimumab.

This chain joins TRBV30 and TRBJ1-2; 8 bases line up with TRBD1. The V segment lost 3 bases and the J segment 6 bases; nucleotides outside the gene matches: 9. The CDR3 contains 14 residues. CDR1 is GTSNPN, CDR2 SVGIG, per germline (reference sequence). Written as DNA, the CDR3 is TGTGCCTGGAGCGGGGACAGGAAGAGTAATGGCTACACCTTC. Translation: CAWSGDRKSNGYTF. The variable domain in full, completed from reference TRBV30 and TRBJ1-2, reads SQTIHQWPATLVQPVGSPLSLECTVEGTSNPNLYWYRQAAGRGLQLLFYSVGIGQISSEVPQNLSASRPQDRQFILSSKKLLLSDSGFYLCAWSGDRKSNGYTFGSGTRLTVV.

V is TRBV6-1 and J is TRBJ2-2; D not certain. The CDR3 is made up of 13 amino acids. The V end lost 3 bases, the J end lost 6 bases, and 8 bases lay between the germline ends. CDR1 MNHNS and CDR2 SASEGT come from the germline V gene. CDR3 DNA: TGTGCCAGCAGTGATAAGGGTCCCGGGGAGCTGTTTTTT. This codes for CASSDKGPGELFF.

The genes are TRBV5-1 and TRBJ1-1; D uncertain. Germline V CDR1 and CDR2: SGHRS, YFSETQ. V was clipped by 2 bases and J by 4 bases, with 12 bases between them. This CDR3 has 14 amino acids. In nucleotides, the CDR3 is TGCGCCAGCAGCTTTGGAGGCCCCAGCACTGAAGCTTTCTTT. Translating gives CASSFGGPSTEAFF.

The gene calls are TRBV7-2 and TRBJ2-3, with 10 bases aligning to TRBD2. CDR3 length: 16 residues. The germline V gene encodes CDR1 SGHTA and CDR2 FQGNSA. The V and J ends lost 4 bases and 1 base, in that order; junction bases with no gene match: 5. The DNA of the CDR3 is TGTGCCAGCAGCTCTCAAGGGACTAGCGGCACAGATACGCAGTATTTT. Translation: CASSSQGTSGTDTQYF.

This clone was counted once. The rearrangement uses TRBV6-1 and TRBJ1-1, with D possibly TRBD1 on 6 matching bases. The CDR3 length is 16 residues. V was pared by 4 bases and J by 3 bases, with 18 bases between. Germline V CDR1 and CDR2: MNHNS, SASEGT. CDR3 sequence (DNA): TGTGCCAGCAGTGGCGTTAAACAGGGAAGGGACACTGAAGCTTTCTTT. Its translation is CASSGVKQGRDTEAFF.

The chain links TRBV7-9 to TRBJ2-5; TRBD2 might be the D (6 bases). CDR1 and CDR2 from the germline V gene are SEHNR and FQNEAQ (reference sequence). This CDR3 has 12 amino acids. As DNA, the CDR3 is TGTGCTGGACGGGGGTTGTCAGAGACCCAGTACTTC. This codes for CAGRGLSETQYF.

The sample holds one count of this clone. V is TRBV19 and J is TRBJ1-2; D unclear. CDR1 LNHDA and CDR2 SQIVND come from the germline V gene (reference sequence). The CDR3 is 19 amino acids. The ends were cut back, 5 bases at V and 5 bases at J, with 30 bases in the middle. CDR3 in amino acids: CASSATGPQSRAQGYGYTF. In DNA form, the CDR3 reads TGTGCCAGTAGTGCGACTGGGCCTCAGTCAAGGGCCCAAGGGTATGGCTACACCTTC.

This clone appeared a few times. The chain recombines TRBV7-8 with TRBJ1-3; no clear D. Germline V CDR1 and CDR2: SGHVS, FQNEAQ. There are 16 residues in the CDR3. The ends were cut back, 3 bases at V and 0 bases at J, with 12 bases in the middle. The CDR3 region has the DNA TGTGCCAGCAGCTTCCGAAGAACCCCCTCTGGAAACACCATATATTTT. This translates into CASSFRRTPSGNTIYF.

This clone has only one observation. The sample carries other DNA sequences with the same CDR3. This chain joins TRBV11-2 and TRBJ2-2; 13 bases are a match to TRBD2. The CDR3 sequence is 16 residues long. V lost 5 bases and J lost 2; bases outside the gene matches: 2. Germline V gene lookup returns CDR1 SGHAT and CDR2 FQNNGV. This CDR3 reads CASSPGLAGNTGELFF. In DNA form, the CDR3 reads TGTGCCAGCAGCCCGGGACTAGCGGGAAACACCGGGGAGCTGTTTTTT.

There are a few counts of this clone. The chain is built from TRBV9 and TRBJ2-2; D unclear. Germline loops: CDR1 SGDLS, CDR2 YYNGEE. Trimming removed 3 bases from V and 4 bases from J, with 7 bases in between. The CDR3 covers 13 residues. The chain's CDR3 is CASSAAFTGELFF. The CDR3 DNA sequence: TGTGCCAGCAGCGCAGCTTTCACCGGGGAGCTGTTTTTT.